Listed below are T cell receptor beta chains from one sample, sequenced in a study of shared clonotypes between healthy human individuals. Assay used: immunoSEQ multiplex PCR; TCRdb lists only in-frame clones, some missing. The data contain a few million clones, approximately 95% of them singletons. Specimen: naive CD4+ T cells from PBMCs. The source of these receptors is a young man in good health. Some clones in this sample may be carry-over from other donors' samples. Both conserved end residues are part of each CDR3. The order of the fields is D gene, V gene, clone size, CDR3 length, J gene, CDR3 DNA, CDR3 protein. D genes are given only for firm matches. Part of the rows lack a size; the others show once, few, many or a class for expanded clones.

D gene: -; V gene: TRBV5-1; clone size: few; CDR3 length: 13; J gene: TRBJ1-2; CDR3 DNA: TGCGCCAGCAGCTTGGGACAGGACTATGGCTACACCTTC; CDR3 protein: CASSLGQDYGYTF
D gene: -; V gene: TRBV4-1; clone size: -; CDR3 length: 16; J gene: TRBJ1-5; CDR3 DNA: TGCGCCAGCAGCCACCCGGACCTGGGACTTGGGCAGCCCCAGCATTTT; CDR3 protein: CASSHPDLGLGQPQHF
D gene: -; V gene: TRBV10-3; clone size: -; CDR3 length: 15; J gene: TRBJ1-1; CDR3 DNA: TGTGCCATCAGGCCGAGACTGTCCAACAACACTGAAGCTTTCTTT; CDR3 protein: CAIRPRLSNNTEAFF
D gene: TRBD2; V gene: TRBV5-4; clone size: -; CDR3 length: 16; J gene: TRBJ2-1; CDR3 DNA: TGTGCCAGCAGCTCTGCTGGCGGGAGGGCGTACAATGAGCAGTTCTTC; CDR3 protein: CASSSAGGRAYNEQFF
D gene: -; V gene: TRBV11-3; clone size: -; CDR3 length: 15; J gene: TRBJ2-3; CDR3 DNA: TGTGCCAGCAGCTTAGGGGGCACCTACACAGATACGCAGTATTTT; CDR3 protein: CASSLGGTYTDTQYF
D gene: -; V gene: TRBV9; clone size: -; CDR3 length: 16; J gene: TRBJ2-2; CDR3 DNA: TGTGCCAGCAGCGTAGGTGACGGGAGAGACACCGGGGAGCTGTTTTTT; CDR3 protein: CASSVGDGRDTGELFF
D gene: TRBD1; V gene: TRBV19; clone size: -; CDR3 length: 13; J gene: TRBJ1-1; CDR3 DNA: TGTGCCAGCCAAGACAGGGAGGACACTGAAGCTTTCTTT; CDR3 protein: CASQDREDTEAFF
D gene: TRBD2; V gene: TRBV5-4; clone size: -; CDR3 length: 15; J gene: TRBJ2-1; CDR3 DNA: TGTGCCAGCAGCCCCCGACTAGCGGGTTACAATGAGCAGTTCTTC; CDR3 protein: CASSPRLAGYNEQFF
D gene: -; V gene: TRBV19; clone size: few; CDR3 length: 14; J gene: TRBJ1-2; CDR3 DNA: TGTGCCAGTAGTATTAGGGAAAGGAGCTATGGCTACACCTTC; CDR3 protein: CASSIRERSYGYTF
D gene: TRBD1; V gene: TRBV7-8; clone size: -; CDR3 length: 12; J gene: TRBJ1-5; CDR3 DNA: TGTGCCAGCAGCTTGGCAACAGGGGCTCAGCATTTT; CDR3 protein: CASSLATGAQHF
D gene: -; V gene: TRBV28; clone size: -; CDR3 length: 12; J gene: TRBJ2-3; CDR3 DNA: TGTGCCAGCAGTCCCCATACAGATACGCAGTATTTT; CDR3 protein: CASSPHTDTQYF
D gene: TRBD1; V gene: TRBV5-4; clone size: -; CDR3 length: 15; J gene: TRBJ2-3; CDR3 DNA: TGTGCACTCAAGCGAGGGGGCCCTAGCACAGATACGCAGTATTTT; CDR3 protein: CALKRGGPSTDTQYF
D gene: -; V gene: TRBV7-2; clone size: once; CDR3 length: 14; J gene: TRBJ1-2; CDR3 DNA: TGTGCCAGCAGCTTAAGGTCCGGGGACTATGGCTACACCTTC; CDR3 protein: CASSLRSGDYGYTF
D gene: -; V gene: TRBV6-6; clone size: -; CDR3 length: 12; J gene: TRBJ1-2; CDR3 DNA: TGTGCCAGCAGGGGCCCTAACTATGGCTACACCTTC; CDR3 protein: CASRGPNYGYTF
D gene: -; V gene: TRBV5-4; clone size: -; CDR3 length: 14; J gene: TRBJ2-6; CDR3 DNA: TGTGCCACCCTGAGGGCCTCTGGGGCCAACGTCCTGACTTTC; CDR3 protein: CATLRASGANVLTF
D gene: -; V gene: TRBV4-2; clone size: -; CDR3 length: 15; J gene: TRBJ2-1; CDR3 DNA: TGTGCCAGCAGCCAAGATTTGGCTAGCCGGGATGAGCAGTTCTTC; CDR3 protein: CASSQDLASRDEQFF
D gene: -; V gene: TRBV4-2; clone size: -; CDR3 length: 15; J gene: TRBJ1-2; CDR3 DNA: TGTGCCAGCAGCCCCTCGGACGCCACCTCCTATGGCTACACCTTC; CDR3 protein: CASSPSDATSYGYTF
D gene: -; V gene: TRBV11-2; clone size: -; CDR3 length: 14; J gene: TRBJ1-1; CDR3 DNA: TGTGCCAGCAGCTTAGGGGGGATGGGCACTGAAGCTTTCTTT; CDR3 protein: CASSLGGMGTEAFF
D gene: -; V gene: TRBV2; clone size: -; CDR3 length: 13; J gene: TRBJ2-1; CDR3 DNA: TGTGCCAGCAGCCCCGAGACCGACAATGAGCAGTTCTTC; CDR3 protein: CASSPETDNEQFF
D gene: -; V gene: TRBV5-8; clone size: -; CDR3 length: 15; J gene: TRBJ2-3; CDR3 DNA: TGTGCCAGCAGCTTGATTGGCAGGGGAACAGATACGCAGTATTTT; CDR3 protein: CASSLIGRGTDTQYF
D gene: TRBD1; V gene: TRBV2; clone size: -; CDR3 length: 16; J gene: TRBJ2-7; CDR3 DNA: TGTGCCAGCAGTGCGGGACAGGGGGGACCGACCTACGAGCAGTACTTC; CDR3 protein: CASSAGQGGPTYEQYF
D gene: -; V gene: TRBV7-9; clone size: -; CDR3 length: 13; J gene: TRBJ2-3; CDR3 DNA: TGTGCCAGCAGCATCCAGGGTGCAGATACGCAGTATTTT; CDR3 protein: CASSIQGADTQYF
D gene: -; V gene: TRBV29-1; clone size: -; CDR3 length: 11; J gene: TRBJ1-2; CDR3 DNA: TGCAGCGTCGAGGACAGTACCGGCTACACCTTC; CDR3 protein: CSVEDSTGYTF
D gene: -; V gene: TRBV28; clone size: -; CDR3 length: 16; J gene: TRBJ1-1; CDR3 DNA: TGTGCCAGCAGCCCTGGACGGGGGACCGAGAACACTGAAGCTTTCTTT; CDR3 protein: CASSPGRGTENTEAFF
D gene: -; V gene: TRBV9; clone size: -; CDR3 length: 14; J gene: TRBJ2-7; CDR3 DNA: TGTGCCAGCAGCGGTACTAGCTCTTTCTACGAGCAGTACTTC; CDR3 protein: CASSGTSSFYEQYF
D gene: TRBD1; V gene: TRBV30; clone size: -; CDR3 length: 16; J gene: TRBJ2-7; CDR3 DNA: TGTGCCTGGAGGCGCCCCGGGACAGGGGTAACCTACGAGCAGTACTTC; CDR3 protein: CAWRRPGTGVTYEQYF